Below are 14 T cell receptor beta chains sequenced from a single sample in a study of blood T cell repertoires in COVID-19. Here immunoSEQ multiplex PCR was the method, and the copy in TCRdb shows in-frame clones only, minus some. The sample holds fewer than 150,000 clones, 87% seen once. The sequencing sample was made of peripheral blood. These receptors were taken from a human donor in a cohort sampled during active COVID-19.

The chain joins TRBV6-5 to TRBJ1-5, with D possibly TRBD1 on 6 matching bases. Germline V gives CDR1 MNHEY, CDR2 SVGAGI. The CDR3 consists of 15 residues. V was trimmed by 4 bases and J by 2 bases, leaving 12 bases between them. CDR3 region: CASSSGASGNQPQHF. CDR3 DNA sequence: TGTGCCAGCAGTTCAGGGGCTTCGGGCAATCAGCCCCAGCATTTT.

This rearrangement joins TRBV5-1 to TRBJ2-7, with TRBD1 matching 7 bases. Germline CDR1 and CDR2: SGHRS and YFSETQ. The J segment lost 4 bases and the V segment lost 4 bases, leaving 8 bases of the junction unmatched. The CDR3 is made up of 14 amino acids. The CDR3 DNA follows: TGCGCCAGCAGCCCCCGGGACAGTCATTACGAGCAGTACTTC. Encoded protein: CASSPRDSHYEQYF.

The chain couples TRBV3-1 (or the pseudogene TRBV3-2) to TRBJ1-1, with a possible D match to TRBD1 (6 bases). This CDR3 has 13 residues. Germline CDR1 and CDR2: LGHDT and YNNKEL (reference sequence). V was clipped by 6 bases and J by 1 base, with 9 bases between them. CDR3 sequence reads: CASRQTGNTEAFF. DNA of the CDR3: TGTGCCAGCAGACAGACAGGGAACACTGAAGCTTTCTTT.

This clone has a handful of counts. CDR3: CASSQLSLRRAFF. As DNA, the CDR3 is TGTGCCAGCAGCCAACTCAGCCTAAGGAGGGCTTTCTTT. The V call is TRBV3-1 (or the pseudogene TRBV3-2), the J call TRBJ1-1; D is unresolved. This CDR3 spans 13 amino acids. Between the trimmed V and J ends, which lost 2 bases and 11 bases, there was a span of 15 bases. In germline, CDR1 is LGHDT, CDR2 YNNKEL (reference sequence).

This chain joins TRBV7-9 and TRBJ1-3; perhaps TRBD1 as D (6 bases). Germline CDR1 is SEHNR and CDR2 is FQNEAQ (reference sequence). The CDR3 totals 16 residues. The V gene lost 5 bases and the J gene lost 1 base, with 15 bases spanning the gap. This chain's CDR3 is CASSQTGTPSGNTIYF. The CDR3 coding sequence is TGTGCCAGCAGCCAAACCGGGACACCTTCTGGAAACACCATATATTTT.

The chain is built from TRBV19 and TRBJ1-2; no definite D call. Germline V gene sequence: CDR1 LNHDA, CDR2 SQIVND (reference sequence). The V end lost 2 bases, the J end lost 1 base, and 8 bases lay between the germline ends. This CDR3 comprises 14 residues. CDR3 DNA sequence: TGTGCCAGTAGTATATCCGGGGATAACTATGGCTACACCTTC. This sequence encodes CASSISGDNYGYTF. The full variable domain, its missing parts supplied by reference TRBV19 and TRBJ1-2, is DGGITQSPKYLFRKEGQNVTLSCEQNLNHDAMYWYRQDPGQGLRLIYYSQIVNDFQKGDIAEGYSVSREKKESFPLTVTSAQKNPTAFYLCASSISGDNYGYTFGSGTRLTVV.

The chain recombines TRBV6-5 with TRBJ2-1; TRBD2 might be the D (6 bases). The CDR3 extends over 14 amino acids. V dropped 6 bases and J dropped 3 bases, with 12 bases sitting between them. CDR1 and CDR2 from the germline V gene are MNHEY and SVGAGI. As DNA, the CDR3 is TGTGCCAGCAGAGCCGGGACTCTCTACAATGAGCAGTTCTTC. It translates to CASRAGTLYNEQFF.

The chain carries TRBV7-9 and TRBJ2-1, with 9 bases that match TRBD2. The CDR3 runs to 14 residues. V shed 2 bases, J shed 7 bases, and the junction held 3 bases outside the gene matches. Per germline, CDR1 SEHNR and CDR2 FQNEAQ (reference sequence). This CDR3 is CASSLWREGNEQFF. The CDR3 DNA sequence: TGTGCCAGCAGCTTATGGCGGGAGGGTAATGAGCAGTTCTTC.

The chain couples TRBV11-2 to TRBJ2-7; TRBD2 aligns across 8 bases. V lost 1 base, J lost 3 bases, and 5 bases stayed unmatched. This CDR3 region has 15 residues. Per germline, CDR1 SGHAT and CDR2 FQNNGV. DNA for the CDR3: TGTGCCAGCAGCTTAGGTGGCGGGGGGTTCTACGAGCAGTACTTC. It translates to CASSLGGGGFYEQYF.

This chain connects TRBV27 to TRBJ2-7, with a weak D call TRBD1 (5 bases). This CDR3 is 11 amino acids long. CDR1 is MNHEY, CDR2 SMNVEV, per germline (reference sequence). V lost 5 bases, J lost 4 bases, and 6 bases lay in between. CDR3 protein: CASSGQYEQYF. CDR3 DNA sequence: TGTGCCAGCAGTGGACAATACGAGCAGTACTTC.

This rearrangement joins TRBV29-1 to TRBJ1-3, with a possible D match to TRBD1 (5 bases). Germline CDR1 is SQVTM and CDR2 is ANQGSEA. Trimming shortened V by 7 bases and J by 3 bases, and 10 bases separated the two germline ends. This CDR3 contains 12 residues. The CDR3 is CSARENGNTIYF. Here the CDR3 DNA reads TGCAGCGCCAGGGAAAATGGAAACACCATATATTTT.

The J gene is TRBJ2-1, the V gene TRBV4-1, with 13 bases identical to TRBD2. Germline V gene data show CDR1 as MGHRA and CDR2 as YSYEKL. Trimming took 0 bases from V and 16 from J; bases not matched to a gene: 6. CDR3 length equals 14 residues. CDR3 nucleotide sequence: TGCGCCAGCAGCCAAGAGGAAGGGACTAGCGGGATTTTCTTC. It codes for CASSQEEGTSGIFF.

The gene calls are TRBV10-3 and TRBJ2-7; 9 nucleotides agree with TRBD2. Germline trimming cut 5 bases from V and 3 bases from J; bases unmatched to any gene: 8. Per the germline V gene, CDR1 is ENHRY and CDR2 is SYGVKD. CDR3 length: 15 residues. The CDR3 here is CAISRTSETHYEQYF. The CDR3 DNA reads TGTGCCATCAGTCGGACTAGCGAGACACACTACGAGCAGTACTTC.

The CDR3 spells CASPTDLGWGASTDTQYF. The CDR3 DNA is TGTGCCAGCCCAACTGACCTCGGATGGGGCGCTAGCACAGATACGCAGTATTTT. This chain links TRBV5-8 with TRBJ2-3; possibly TRBD1 for D (5 bases). The CDR3 spans 18 residues. CDR1 and CDR2 from the germline V gene are SGHTS and YDEGEE. V was cut by 7 bases and J by 0 bases, with 24 bases left in between.